This T cell receptor beta chain was recorded in a study of spatial heterogeneity in lung cancer. Time point of the sample: sample taken at primary tumor resection. CDR1 LGHDT and CDR2 YNNKEL come from the germline V gene (reference sequence). CDR3 length: 14 residues. Trimming removed 4 bases from V and 6 bases from J, with 13 bases in between. TCRdb ran MiXCR on the 5' RACE reads and lists one entry per CDR3 protein. The sample contains about 11,000 distinct CDR3 sequences, 9.5% to 13% of which appear only once. Many counts were recorded for this clonotype. Its antigen is still unknown. The study, taken as a whole, reports: Intratumoral expanded alpha and beta TCR counts were found to track tumor mutation counts.

Here the sequenced sample was lung tumor tissue, taken at surgery. The gene calls are TRBV3-1 and TRBJ2-4; D may correspond to TRBD1 or TRBD2 (5 bases each). The origin of this receptor is a female donor with early-stage non-small cell lung cancer. DNA of the CDR3: TGTGCCAGCAGCCCGGGACCATCATTAAACATTCAGTACTTC. It is translated as CASSPGPSLNIQYF.